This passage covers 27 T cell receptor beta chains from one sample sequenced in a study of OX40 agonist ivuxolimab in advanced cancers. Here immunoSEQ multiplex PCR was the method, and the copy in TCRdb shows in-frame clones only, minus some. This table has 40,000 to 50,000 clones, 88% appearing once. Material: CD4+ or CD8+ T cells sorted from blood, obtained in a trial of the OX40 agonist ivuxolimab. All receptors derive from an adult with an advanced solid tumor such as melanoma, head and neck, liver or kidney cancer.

The chain's CDR3 is CASSSTPGEETQYF. The CDR3 nucleotides read TGCGCCAGCAGCTCGACCCCTGGGGAAGAGACCCAGTACTTC. This rearrangement joins TRBV5-1 to TRBJ2-5; no clear D gene. Trimming stripped 3 bases from V and 3 bases from J, with 12 bases between. Germline V gene lookup returns CDR1 SGHRS and CDR2 YFSETQ. This CDR3 is 14 amino acids long.

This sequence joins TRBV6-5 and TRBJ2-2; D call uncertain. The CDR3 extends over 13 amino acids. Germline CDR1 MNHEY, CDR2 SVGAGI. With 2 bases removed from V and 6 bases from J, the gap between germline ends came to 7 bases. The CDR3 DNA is TGTGCCAGCAGTTACGCGGTCTCCGGGGAGCTGTTTTTT. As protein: CASSYAVSGELFF.

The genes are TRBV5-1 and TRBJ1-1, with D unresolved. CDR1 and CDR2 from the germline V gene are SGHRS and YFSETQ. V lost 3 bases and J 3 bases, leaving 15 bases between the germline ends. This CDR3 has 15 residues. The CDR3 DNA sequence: TGCGCCAGCAGCTCAACCCCGGGATCTTACACTGAAGCTTTCTTT. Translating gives CASSSTPGSYTEAFF.

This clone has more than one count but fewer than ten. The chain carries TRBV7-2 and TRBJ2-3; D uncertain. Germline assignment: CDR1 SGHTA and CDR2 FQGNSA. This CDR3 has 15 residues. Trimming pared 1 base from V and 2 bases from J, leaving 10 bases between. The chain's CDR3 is CASSLGQADTDTQYF. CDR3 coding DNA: TGTGCCAGCAGCTTAGGGCAAGCCGACACAGATACGCAGTATTTT.

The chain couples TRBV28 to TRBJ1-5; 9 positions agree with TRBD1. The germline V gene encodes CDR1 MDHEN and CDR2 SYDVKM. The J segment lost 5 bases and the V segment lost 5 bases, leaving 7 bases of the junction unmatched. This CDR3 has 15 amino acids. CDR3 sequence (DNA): TGTGCCAGCAGTCGACCGGGACAGGGCTATCAGCCCCAGCATTTT. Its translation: CASSRPGQGYQPQHF. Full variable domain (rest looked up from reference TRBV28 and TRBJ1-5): DVKVTQSSRYLVKRTGEKVFLECVQDMDHENMFWYRQDPGLGLRLIYFSYDVKMKEKGDIPEGYSVSREKKERFSLILESASTNQTSMYLCASSRPGQGYQPQHFGDGTRLSIL.

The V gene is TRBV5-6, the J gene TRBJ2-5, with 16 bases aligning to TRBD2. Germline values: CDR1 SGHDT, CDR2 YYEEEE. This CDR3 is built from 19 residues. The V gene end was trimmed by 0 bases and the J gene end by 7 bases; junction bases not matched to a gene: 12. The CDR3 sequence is CASSLGATGLAGGVGTQYF. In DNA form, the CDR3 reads TGTGCCAGCAGCTTGGGGGCGACGGGACTAGCGGGAGGGGTTGGGACCCAGTACTTC.

The CDR3 DNA sequence: TGTGCCAGCAGTGTTATTGGGGGGGATACTAGCACAGATACGCAGTATTTT. Its protein is CASSVIGGDTSTDTQYF. The J gene is TRBJ2-3, the V gene TRBV9, with TRBD2 identical over 7 bases. The length of the CDR3 is 17 residues. Germline V gives CDR1 SGDLS, CDR2 YYNGEE. The V gene end was trimmed by 5 bases and the J gene end by 0 bases; junction bases not matched to a gene: 12.

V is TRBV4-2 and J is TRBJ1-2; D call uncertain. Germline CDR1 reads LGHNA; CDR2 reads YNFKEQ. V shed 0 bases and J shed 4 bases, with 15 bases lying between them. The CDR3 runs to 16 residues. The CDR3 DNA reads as TGTGCCAGCAGCCAAGATGGTAAGGGTCCGGGCTATGGCTACACCTTC. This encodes CASSQDGKGPGYGYTF.

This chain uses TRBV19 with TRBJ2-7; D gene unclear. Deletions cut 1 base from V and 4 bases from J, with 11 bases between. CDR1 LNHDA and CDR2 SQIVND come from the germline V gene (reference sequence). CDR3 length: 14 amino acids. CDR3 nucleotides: TGTGCCAGTAGTATAGGGACCGGACGTTACGAGCAGTACTTC. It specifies CASSIGTGRYEQYF.

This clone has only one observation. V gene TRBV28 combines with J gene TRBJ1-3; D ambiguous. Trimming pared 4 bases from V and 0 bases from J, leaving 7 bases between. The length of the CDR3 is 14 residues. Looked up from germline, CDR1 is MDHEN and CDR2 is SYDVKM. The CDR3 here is CASSSGFSGNTIYF. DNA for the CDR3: TGTGCCAGCAGTTCCGGATTCTCTGGAAACACCATATATTTT.

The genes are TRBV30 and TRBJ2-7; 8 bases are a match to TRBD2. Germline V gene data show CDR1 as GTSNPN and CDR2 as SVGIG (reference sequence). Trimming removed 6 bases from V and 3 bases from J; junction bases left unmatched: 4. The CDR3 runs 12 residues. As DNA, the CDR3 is TGTGCCTGTAGCGGGAAGGGCTACGAGCAGTACTTC. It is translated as CACSGKGYEQYF.

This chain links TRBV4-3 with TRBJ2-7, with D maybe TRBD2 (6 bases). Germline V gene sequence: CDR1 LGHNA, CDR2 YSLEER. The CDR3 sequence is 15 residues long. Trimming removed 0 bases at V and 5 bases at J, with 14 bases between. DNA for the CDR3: TGCGCCAGCAGCCAAGATATGCCGACGGGAGACGAGCAGTACTTC. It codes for CASSQDMPTGDEQYF.

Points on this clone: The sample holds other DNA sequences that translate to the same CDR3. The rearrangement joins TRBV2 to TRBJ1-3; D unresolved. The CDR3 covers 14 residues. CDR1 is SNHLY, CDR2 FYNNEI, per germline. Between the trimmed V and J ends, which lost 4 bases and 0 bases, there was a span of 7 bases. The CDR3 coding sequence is TGTGCCAGCAGTGGGGCATTCTCTGGAAACACCATATATTTT. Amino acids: CASSGAFSGNTIYF. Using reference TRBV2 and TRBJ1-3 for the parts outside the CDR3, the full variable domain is EPEVTQTPSHQVTQMGQEVILRCVPISNHLYFYWYRQILGQKVEFLVSFYNNEISEKSEIFDDQFSVERPDGSNFTLKIRSTKLEDSAMYFCASSGAFSGNTIYFGEGSWLTVV.

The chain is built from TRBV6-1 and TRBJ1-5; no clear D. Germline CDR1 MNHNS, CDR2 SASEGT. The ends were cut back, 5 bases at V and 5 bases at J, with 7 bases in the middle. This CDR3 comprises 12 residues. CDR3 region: CASSWRDQPQHF. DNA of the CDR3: TGTGCCAGCAGTTGGCGTGATCAGCCCCAGCATTTT.

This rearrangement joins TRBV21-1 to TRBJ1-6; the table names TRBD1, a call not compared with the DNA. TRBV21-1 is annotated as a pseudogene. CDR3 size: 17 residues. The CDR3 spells CASSLRQGTGYNSPLHF. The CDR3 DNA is TGTGCCAGCAGCCTCCGACAGGGGACGGGCTATAATTCACCCCTCCACTTT.

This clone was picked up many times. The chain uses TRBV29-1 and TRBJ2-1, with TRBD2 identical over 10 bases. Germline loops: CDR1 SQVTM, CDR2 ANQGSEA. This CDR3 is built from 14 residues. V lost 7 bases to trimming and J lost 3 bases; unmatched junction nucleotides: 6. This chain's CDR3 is CSAIAGGFYNEQFF. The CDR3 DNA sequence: TGCAGCGCAATAGCGGGGGGATTCTACAATGAGCAGTTCTTC.

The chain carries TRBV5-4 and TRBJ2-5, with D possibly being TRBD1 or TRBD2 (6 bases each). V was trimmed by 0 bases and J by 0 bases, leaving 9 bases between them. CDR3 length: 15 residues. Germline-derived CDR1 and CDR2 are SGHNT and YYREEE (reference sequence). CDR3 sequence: CASSLEGGYQETQYF. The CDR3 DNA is TGTGCCAGCAGCTTGGAGGGGGGTTACCAAGAGACCCAGTACTTC.

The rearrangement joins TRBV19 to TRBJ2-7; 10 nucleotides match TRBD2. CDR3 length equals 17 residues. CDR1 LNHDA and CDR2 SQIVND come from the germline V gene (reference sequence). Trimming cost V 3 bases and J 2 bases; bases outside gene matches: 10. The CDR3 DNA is TGTGCCAGTAGTATTAACAGGGCTAGCGGGAGTGCCTACGAGCAGTACTTC. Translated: CASSINRASGSAYEQYF.

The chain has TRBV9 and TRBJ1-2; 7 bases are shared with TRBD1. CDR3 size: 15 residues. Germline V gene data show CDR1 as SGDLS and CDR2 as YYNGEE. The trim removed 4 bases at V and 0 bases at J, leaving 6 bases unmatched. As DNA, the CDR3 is TGTGCCAGCAGCCCCAGACAGGGAGCTAACTATGGCTACACCTTC. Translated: CASSPRQGANYGYTF.

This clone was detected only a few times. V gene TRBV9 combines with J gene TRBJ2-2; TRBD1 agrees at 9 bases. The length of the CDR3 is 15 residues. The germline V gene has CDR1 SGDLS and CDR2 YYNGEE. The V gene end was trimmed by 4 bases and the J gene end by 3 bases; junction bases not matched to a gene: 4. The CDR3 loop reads CASSQTGGDTGELFF. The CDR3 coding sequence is TGTGCCAGCAGCCAGACAGGGGGGGACACCGGGGAGCTGTTTTTT.

The CDR3 sequence is CASSLTALDYEQYF. CDR3 DNA sequence: TGTGCCAGCAGCTTAACTGCACTCGACTACGAGCAGTACTTC. V is TRBV11-3 and J is TRBJ2-7; D is ambiguous. The germline V gene has CDR1 SGHNT and CDR2 YENEEA. The CDR3 consists of 14 residues. Trimming took 2 bases from V and 3 from J, leaving 11 bases between them. The whole variable domain, filled in from reference TRBV11-3 and TRBJ2-7, reads EAGVVQSPRYKIIEKKQPVAFWCNPISGHNTLYWYLQNLGQGPELLIRYENEEAVDDSQLPKDRFSAERLKGVDSTLKIQPAELGDSAVYLCASSLTALDYEQYFGPGTRLTVT.

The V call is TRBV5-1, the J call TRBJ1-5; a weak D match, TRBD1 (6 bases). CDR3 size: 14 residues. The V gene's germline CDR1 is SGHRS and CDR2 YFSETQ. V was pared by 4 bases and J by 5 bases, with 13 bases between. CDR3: CASSLGTIDQPQHF. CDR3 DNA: TGCGCCAGCAGCCTCGGGACAATTGATCAGCCCCAGCATTTT.

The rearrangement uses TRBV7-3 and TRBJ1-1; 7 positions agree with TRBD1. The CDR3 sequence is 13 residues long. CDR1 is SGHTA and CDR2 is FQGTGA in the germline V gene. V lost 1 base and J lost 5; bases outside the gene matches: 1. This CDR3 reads CASSLNRGTEAFF. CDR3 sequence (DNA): TGTGCCAGCAGCTTAAACAGGGGAACTGAAGCTTTCTTT.

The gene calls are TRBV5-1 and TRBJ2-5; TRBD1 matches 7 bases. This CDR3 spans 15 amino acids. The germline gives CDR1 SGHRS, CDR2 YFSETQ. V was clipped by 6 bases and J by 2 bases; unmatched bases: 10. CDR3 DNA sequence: TGCGCCAGCAACGACAGGGCTGGAAAACAAGAGACCCAGTACTTC. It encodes CASNDRAGKQETQYF.

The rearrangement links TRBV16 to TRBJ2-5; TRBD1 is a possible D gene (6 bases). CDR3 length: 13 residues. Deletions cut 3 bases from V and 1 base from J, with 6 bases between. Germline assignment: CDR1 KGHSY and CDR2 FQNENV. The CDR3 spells CASSQGAQETQYF. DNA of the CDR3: TGTGCCAGCAGCCAGGGGGCCCAAGAGACCCAGTACTTC.

CDR3 protein: CASSPVGQRGETQYF. In nucleotides, the CDR3 is TGTGCCAGCTCACCAGTTGGACAGAGGGGCGAGACCCAGTACTTC. The chain combines TRBV18 with TRBJ2-5; tentatively, D is TRBD1 (6 bases). Germline V gene data show CDR1 as KGHSH and CDR2 as LQKENI. The CDR3 has 15 residues. V gave up 2 bases and J gave up 5 bases, with 15 bases separating them.

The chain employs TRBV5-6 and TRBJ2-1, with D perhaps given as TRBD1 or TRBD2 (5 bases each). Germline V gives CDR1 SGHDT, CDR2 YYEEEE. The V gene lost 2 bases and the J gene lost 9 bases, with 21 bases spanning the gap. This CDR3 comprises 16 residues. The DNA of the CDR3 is TGTGCCAGCAGCTTAAGGACTCCAGGGAAGGTCACTGAGCAGTTCTTC. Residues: CASSLRTPGKVTEQFF.